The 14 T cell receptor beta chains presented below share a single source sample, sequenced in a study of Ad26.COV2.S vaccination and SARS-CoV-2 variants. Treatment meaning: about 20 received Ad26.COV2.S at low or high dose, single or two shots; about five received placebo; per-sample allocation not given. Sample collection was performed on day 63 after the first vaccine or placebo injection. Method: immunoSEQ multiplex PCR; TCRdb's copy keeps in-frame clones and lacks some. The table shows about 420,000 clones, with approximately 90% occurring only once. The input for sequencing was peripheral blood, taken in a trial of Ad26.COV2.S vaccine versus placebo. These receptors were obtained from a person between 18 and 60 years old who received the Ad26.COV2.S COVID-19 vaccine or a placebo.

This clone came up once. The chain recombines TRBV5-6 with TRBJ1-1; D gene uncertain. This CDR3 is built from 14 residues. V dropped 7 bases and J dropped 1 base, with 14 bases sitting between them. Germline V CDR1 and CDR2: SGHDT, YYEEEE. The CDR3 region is CASGPSTQNTEAFF. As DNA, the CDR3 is TGTGCCAGCGGCCCCTCCACACAGAACACTGAAGCTTTCTTT.

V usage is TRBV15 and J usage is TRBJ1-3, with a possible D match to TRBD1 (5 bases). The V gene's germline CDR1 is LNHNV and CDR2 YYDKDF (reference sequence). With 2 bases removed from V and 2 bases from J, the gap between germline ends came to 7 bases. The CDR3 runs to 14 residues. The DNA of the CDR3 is TGTGCCACCAGCAGACAGGGTCCTGGAAACACCATATATTTT. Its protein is CATSRQGPGNTIYF.

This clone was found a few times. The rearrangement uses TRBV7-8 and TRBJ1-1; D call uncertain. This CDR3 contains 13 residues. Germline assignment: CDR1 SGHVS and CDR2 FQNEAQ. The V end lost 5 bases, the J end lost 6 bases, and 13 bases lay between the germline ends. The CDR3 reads CASSPIVGSEAFF. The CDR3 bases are TGTGCCAGCAGCCCGATTGTGGGGTCTGAAGCTTTCTTT.

CDR3: CASRLPANTEAFF. DNA for the CDR3: TGTGCCAGCAGGCTCCCAGCGAACACTGAAGCTTTCTTT. The V gene is TRBV7-9, the J gene TRBJ1-1; no clear D gene. The CDR3 contains 13 residues. Germline loops: CDR1 SEHNR, CDR2 FQNEAQ (reference sequence). The V end was cut by 6 bases, the J end by 1 base, with 9 bases between.

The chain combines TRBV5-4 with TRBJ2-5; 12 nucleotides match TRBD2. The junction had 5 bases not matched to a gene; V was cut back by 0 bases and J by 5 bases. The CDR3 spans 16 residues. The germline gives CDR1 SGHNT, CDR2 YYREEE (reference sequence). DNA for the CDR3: TGTGCCAGCAGCTTGGAACTAGCGGGGGGAAAGGAGACCCAGTACTTC. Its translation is CASSLELAGGKETQYF.

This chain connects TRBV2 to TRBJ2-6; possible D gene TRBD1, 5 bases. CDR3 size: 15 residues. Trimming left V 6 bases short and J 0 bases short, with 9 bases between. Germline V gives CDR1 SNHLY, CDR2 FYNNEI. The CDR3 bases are TGTGCCAGCAGGGAACAGGACTCTGGGGCCAACGTCCTGACTTTC. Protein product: CASREQDSGANVLTF.

CDR3: CASSFLRGDEQYF. The CDR3 nucleotides are TGTGCCAGCAGCTTTCTCAGGGGGGACGAGCAGTACTTC. V and J are TRBV7-9 and TRBJ2-7; TRBD1 might be the D (7 bases). The CDR3 sequence is 13 residues long. Germline assignment: CDR1 SEHNR and CDR2 FQNEAQ (reference sequence). Between the trimmed V and J ends, which lost 3 bases and 5 bases, there was a span of 11 bases.

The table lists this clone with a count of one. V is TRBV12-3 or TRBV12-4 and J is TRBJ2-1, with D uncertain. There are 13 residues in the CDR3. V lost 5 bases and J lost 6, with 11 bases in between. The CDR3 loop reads CASSLGYTNEQFF. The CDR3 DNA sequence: TGTGCCAGCAGTCTGGGGTATACCAATGAGCAGTTCTTC.

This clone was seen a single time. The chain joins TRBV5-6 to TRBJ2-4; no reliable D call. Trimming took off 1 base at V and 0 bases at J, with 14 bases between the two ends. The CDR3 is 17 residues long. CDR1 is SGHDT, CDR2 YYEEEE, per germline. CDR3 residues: CASSLFVSALAKNIQYF. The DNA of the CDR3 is TGTGCCAGCAGCTTGTTTGTATCCGCGCTAGCCAAAAACATTCAGTACTTC.

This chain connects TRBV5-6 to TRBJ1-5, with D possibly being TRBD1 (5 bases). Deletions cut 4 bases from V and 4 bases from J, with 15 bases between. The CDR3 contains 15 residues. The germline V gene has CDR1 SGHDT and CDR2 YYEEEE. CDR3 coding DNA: TGTGCCAGCAGCCCGGGGCGGGGAGCAAATCAGCCCCAGCATTTT. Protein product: CASSPGRGANQPQHF.

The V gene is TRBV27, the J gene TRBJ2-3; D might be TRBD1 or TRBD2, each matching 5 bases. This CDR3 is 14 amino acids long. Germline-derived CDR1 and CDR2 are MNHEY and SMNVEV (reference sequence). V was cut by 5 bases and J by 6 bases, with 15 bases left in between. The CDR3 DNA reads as TGTGCCAGCAGTCCCCTGCGGGCAGGGGATACGCAGTATTTT. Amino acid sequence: CASSPLRAGDTQYF.

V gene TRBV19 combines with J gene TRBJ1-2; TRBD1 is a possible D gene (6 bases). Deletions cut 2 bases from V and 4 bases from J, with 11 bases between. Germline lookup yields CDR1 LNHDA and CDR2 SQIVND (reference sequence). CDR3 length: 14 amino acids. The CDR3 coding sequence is TGTGCCAGTAGTATATCACAGGGCCGCTATGGCTACACCTTC. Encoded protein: CASSISQGRYGYTF.

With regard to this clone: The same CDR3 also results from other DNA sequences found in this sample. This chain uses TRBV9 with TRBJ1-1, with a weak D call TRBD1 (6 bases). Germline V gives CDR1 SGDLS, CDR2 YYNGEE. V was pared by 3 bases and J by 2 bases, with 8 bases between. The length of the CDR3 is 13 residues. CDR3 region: CASSAQGNTEAFF. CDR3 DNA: TGTGCCAGCAGCGCACAGGGAAACACTGAAGCTTTCTTT. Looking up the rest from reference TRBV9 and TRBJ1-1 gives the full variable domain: DSGVTQTPKHLITATGQRVTLRCSPRSGDLSVYWYQQSLDQGLQFLIQYYNGEERAKGNILERFSAQQFPDLHSELNLSSLELGDSALYFCASSAQGNTEAFFGQGTRLTVV.

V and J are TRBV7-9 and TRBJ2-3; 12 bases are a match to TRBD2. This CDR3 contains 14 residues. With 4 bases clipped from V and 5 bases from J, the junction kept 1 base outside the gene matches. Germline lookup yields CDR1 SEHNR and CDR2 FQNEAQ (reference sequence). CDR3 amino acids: CASSWTSGEDTQYF. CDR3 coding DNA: TGTGCCAGCAGCTGGACTAGCGGGGAAGATACGCAGTATTTT.